The present entry profiles one T cell receptor beta chain with its context. Its antigen is not known. The method was immunoSEQ multiplex PCR; TCRdb's version includes in-frame clones alone and lacks a portion of them. The sample shows fewer than 9,500 clones, roughly 80% of them seen only once. This entry comes from a study of immune evolution from preneoplasia to lung adenocarcinoma. General study findings and limits: Later-stage lesions appeared to have more T cells, more diversity, less clonality.

The CDR3 length is 17 residues. From germline, CDR1 is SGHKS and CDR2 YYEKEE (reference sequence). The V and J ends lost 4 bases and 0 bases respectively, with 17 bases between them. This receptor was identified in a donor at least 70 years old with lung adenocarcinoma. Material for sequencing was FFPE minimally invasive lung adenocarcinoma tissue. The rearrangement links TRBV5-5 to TRBJ1-3; no firm D call. This CDR3 is CASSPLFQASSGNTIYF. CDR3 DNA sequence: TGTGCCAGCAGCCCGTTGTTTCAGGCAAGCTCTGGAAACACCATATATTTT.